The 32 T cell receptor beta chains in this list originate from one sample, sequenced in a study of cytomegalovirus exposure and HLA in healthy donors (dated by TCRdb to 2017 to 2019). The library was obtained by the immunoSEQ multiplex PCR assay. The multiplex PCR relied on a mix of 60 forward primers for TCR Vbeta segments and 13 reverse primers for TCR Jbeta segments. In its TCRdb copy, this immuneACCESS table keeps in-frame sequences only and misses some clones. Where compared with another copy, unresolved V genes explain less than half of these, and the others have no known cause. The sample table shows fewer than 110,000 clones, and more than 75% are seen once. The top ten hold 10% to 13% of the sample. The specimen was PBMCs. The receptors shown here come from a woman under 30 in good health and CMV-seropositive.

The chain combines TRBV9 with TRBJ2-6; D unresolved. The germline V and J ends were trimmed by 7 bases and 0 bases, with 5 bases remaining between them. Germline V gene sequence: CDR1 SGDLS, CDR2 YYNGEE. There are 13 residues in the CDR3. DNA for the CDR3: TGTGCCAGCGGGCACTCTGGGGCCAACGTCCTGACTTTC. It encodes CASGHSGANVLTF.

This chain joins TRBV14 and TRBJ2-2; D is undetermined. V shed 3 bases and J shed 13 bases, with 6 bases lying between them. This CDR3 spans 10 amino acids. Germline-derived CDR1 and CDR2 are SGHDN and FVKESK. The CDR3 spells CASSQSGLFF. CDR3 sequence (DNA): TGTGCCAGCAGCCAGAGTGGGCTGTTTTTT.

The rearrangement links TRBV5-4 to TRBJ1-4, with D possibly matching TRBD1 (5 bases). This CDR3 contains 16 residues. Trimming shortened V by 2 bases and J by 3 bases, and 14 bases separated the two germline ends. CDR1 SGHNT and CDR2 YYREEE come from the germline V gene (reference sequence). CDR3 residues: CASSLNKGAANEKLFF. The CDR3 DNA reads TGTGCCAGCAGCTTAAATAAAGGGGCGGCTAATGAAAAACTGTTTTTT.

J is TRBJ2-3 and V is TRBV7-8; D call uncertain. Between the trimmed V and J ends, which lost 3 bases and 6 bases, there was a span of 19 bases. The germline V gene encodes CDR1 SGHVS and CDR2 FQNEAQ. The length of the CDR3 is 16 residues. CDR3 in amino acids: CASSFVVGVAPDTQYF. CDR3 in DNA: TGTGCCAGCAGCTTTGTCGTGGGCGTCGCCCCGGATACGCAGTATTTT.

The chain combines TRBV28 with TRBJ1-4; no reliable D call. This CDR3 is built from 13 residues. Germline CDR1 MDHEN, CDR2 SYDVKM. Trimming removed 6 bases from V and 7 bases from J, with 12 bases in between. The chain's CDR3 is CASRSESGEKLFF. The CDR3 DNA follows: TGTGCCAGCAGGTCAGAAAGTGGTGAAAAACTGTTTTTT. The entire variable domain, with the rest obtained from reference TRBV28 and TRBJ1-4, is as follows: DVKVTQSSRYLVKRTGEKVFLECVQDMDHENMFWYRQDPGLGLRLIYFSYDVKMKEKGDIPEGYSVSREKKERFSLILESASTNQTSMYLCASRSESGEKLFFGSGTQLSVL.

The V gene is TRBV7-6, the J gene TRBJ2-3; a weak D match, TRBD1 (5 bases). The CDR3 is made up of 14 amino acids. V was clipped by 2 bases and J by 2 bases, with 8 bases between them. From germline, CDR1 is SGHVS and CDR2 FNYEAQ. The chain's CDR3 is CASSLRGATDTQYF. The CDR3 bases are TGTGCCAGCAGCTTAAGGGGTGCCACAGATACGCAGTATTTT.

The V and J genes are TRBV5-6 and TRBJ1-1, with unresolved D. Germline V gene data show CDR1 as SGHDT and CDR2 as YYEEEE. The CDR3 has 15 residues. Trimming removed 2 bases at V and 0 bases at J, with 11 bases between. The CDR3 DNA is TGTGCCAGCAGCTTCGGGTTCAGCTTGAACACTGAAGCTTTCTTT. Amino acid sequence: CASSFGFSLNTEAFF.

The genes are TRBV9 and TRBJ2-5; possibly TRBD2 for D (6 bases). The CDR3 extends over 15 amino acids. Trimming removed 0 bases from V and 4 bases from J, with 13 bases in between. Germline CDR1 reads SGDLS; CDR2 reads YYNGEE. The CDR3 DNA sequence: TGTGCCAGCAGCGTAGGTTATGCCGGGAGAGAGACCCAGTACTTC. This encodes CASSVGYAGRETQYF.

The CDR3 sequence is CASSAGQFNSPLHF. The CDR3 coding sequence is TGTGCCAGCAGCGCGGGACAGTTTAATTCACCCCTCCACTTT. The chain carries TRBV6-4 and TRBJ1-6, with 7 bases that match TRBD1. The CDR3 is 14 amino acids. CDR1 MRHNA and CDR2 SNTAGT come from the germline V gene. J lost 6 bases, V lost 6 bases, and 5 bases had no gene match.

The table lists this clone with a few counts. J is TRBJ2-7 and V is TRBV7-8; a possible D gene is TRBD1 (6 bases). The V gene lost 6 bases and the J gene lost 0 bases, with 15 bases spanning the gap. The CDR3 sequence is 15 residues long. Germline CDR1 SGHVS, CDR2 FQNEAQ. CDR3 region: CASSFPRTDSYEQYF. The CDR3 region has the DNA TGTGCCAGCAGTTTCCCCCGGACAGACTCCTACGAGCAGTACTTC.

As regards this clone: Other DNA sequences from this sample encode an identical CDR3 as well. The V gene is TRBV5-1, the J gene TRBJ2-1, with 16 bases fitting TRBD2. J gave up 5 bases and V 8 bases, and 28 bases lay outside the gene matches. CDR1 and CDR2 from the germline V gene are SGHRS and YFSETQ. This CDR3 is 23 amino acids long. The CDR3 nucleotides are TGCGCCAGATCGCTGGGACTAGCGGGAGGGCCCGTATTGGGGCCCCTCCCCCACAATGAGCAGTTCTTC. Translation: CARSLGLAGGPVLGPLPHNEQFF.

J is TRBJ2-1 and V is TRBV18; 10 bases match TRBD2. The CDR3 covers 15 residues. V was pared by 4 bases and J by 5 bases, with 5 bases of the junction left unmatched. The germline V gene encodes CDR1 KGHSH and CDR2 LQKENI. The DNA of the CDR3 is TGTGCCAGCTCACAACTAGCGGGAATAAACAATGAGCAGTTCTTC. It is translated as CASSQLAGINNEQFF.

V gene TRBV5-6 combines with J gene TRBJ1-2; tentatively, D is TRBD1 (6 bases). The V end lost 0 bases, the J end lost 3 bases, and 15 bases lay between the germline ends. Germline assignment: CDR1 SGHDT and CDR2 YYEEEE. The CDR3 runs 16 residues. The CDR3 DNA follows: TGTGCCAGCAGCTTGGTGGCAGGGGCGGCGTACTATGGCTACACCTTC. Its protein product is CASSLVAGAAYYGYTF. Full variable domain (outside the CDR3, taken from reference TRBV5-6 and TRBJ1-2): DAGVTQSPTHLIKTRGQQVTLRCSPKSGHDTVSWYQQALGQGPQFIFQYYEEEERQRGNFPDRFSGHQFPNYSSELNVNALLLGDSALYLCASSLVAGAAYYGYTFGSGTRLTVV.

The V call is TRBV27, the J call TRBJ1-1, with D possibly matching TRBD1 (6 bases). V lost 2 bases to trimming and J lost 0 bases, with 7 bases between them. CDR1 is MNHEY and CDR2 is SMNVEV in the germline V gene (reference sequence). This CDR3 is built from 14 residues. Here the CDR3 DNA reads TGTGCCAGCAGTTTAGGGACACTGAACACTGAAGCTTTCTTT. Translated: CASSLGTLNTEAFF.

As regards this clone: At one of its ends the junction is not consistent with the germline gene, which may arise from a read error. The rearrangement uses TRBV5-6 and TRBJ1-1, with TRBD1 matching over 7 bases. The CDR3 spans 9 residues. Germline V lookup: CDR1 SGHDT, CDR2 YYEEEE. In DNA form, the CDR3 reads TGTGCCAGCCCCCTGACAGGGATCTTT. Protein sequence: CASPLTGIF.

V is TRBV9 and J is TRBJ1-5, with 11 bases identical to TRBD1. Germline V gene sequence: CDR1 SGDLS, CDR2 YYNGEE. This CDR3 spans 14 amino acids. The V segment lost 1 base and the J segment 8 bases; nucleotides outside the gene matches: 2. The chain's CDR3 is CASSVWDRGEPQHF. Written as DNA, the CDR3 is TGTGCCAGCAGCGTATGGGACAGGGGGGAGCCCCAGCATTTT. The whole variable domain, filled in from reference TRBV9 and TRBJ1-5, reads DSGVTQTPKHLITATGQRVTLRCSPRSGDLSVYWYQQSLDQGLQFLIQYYNGEERAKGNILERFSAQQFPDLHSELNLSSLELGDSALYFCASSVWDRGEPQHFGDGTRLSIL.

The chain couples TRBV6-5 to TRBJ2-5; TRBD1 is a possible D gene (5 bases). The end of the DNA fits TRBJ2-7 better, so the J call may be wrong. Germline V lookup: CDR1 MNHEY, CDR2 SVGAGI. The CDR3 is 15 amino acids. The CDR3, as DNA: TGTGCCAGCAGTTACGGCAGGGCTTCCTCCTACGAGCAGTACTTC. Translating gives CASSYGRASSYEQYF.

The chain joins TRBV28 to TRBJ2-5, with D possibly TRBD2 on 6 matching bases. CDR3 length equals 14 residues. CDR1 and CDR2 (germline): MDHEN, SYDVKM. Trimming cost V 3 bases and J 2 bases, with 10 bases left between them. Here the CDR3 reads CASSLGGPQETQYF. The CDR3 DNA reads TGTGCCAGCAGTTTGGGGGGACCACAAGAGACCCAGTACTTC.

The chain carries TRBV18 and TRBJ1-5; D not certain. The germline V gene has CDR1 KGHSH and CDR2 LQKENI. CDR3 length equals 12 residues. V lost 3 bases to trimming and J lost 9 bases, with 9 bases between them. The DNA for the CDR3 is TGTGCCAGCTCACCCCCGGGTGGGCCCCAGCATTTT. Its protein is CASSPPGGPQHF.

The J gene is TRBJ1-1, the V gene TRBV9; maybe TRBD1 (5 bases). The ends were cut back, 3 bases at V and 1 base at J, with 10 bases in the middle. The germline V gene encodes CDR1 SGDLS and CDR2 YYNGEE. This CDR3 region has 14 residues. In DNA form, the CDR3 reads TGTGCCAGCAGCGCCAGGGATGGGAACACTGAAGCTTTCTTT. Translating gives CASSARDGNTEAFF.

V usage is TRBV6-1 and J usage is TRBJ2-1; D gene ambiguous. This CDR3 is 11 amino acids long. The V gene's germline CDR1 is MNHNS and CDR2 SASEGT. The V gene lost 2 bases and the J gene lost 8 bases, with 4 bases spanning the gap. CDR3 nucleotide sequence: TGTGCCAGCAGTGAACTCCATGAGCAGTTCTTC. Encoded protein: CASSELHEQFF.

This chain's CDR3 is CASSLGRQYRGYGYTF. CDR3 in DNA: TGTGCCAGCAGTTTAGGAAGACAGTACAGGGGCTATGGCTACACCTTC. The chain combines TRBV28 with TRBJ1-2; 7 nucleotides line up with TRBD1. This CDR3 comprises 16 residues. The germline V gene encodes CDR1 MDHEN and CDR2 SYDVKM. V lost 2 bases and J lost 4; bases outside the gene matches: 10.

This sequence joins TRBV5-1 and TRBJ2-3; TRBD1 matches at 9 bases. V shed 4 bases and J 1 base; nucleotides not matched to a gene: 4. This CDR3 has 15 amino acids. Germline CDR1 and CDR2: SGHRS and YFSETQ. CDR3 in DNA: TGCGCCAGCAGCCCCTGGACAGGGGGCACAGATACGCAGTATTTT. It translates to CASSPWTGGTDTQYF.

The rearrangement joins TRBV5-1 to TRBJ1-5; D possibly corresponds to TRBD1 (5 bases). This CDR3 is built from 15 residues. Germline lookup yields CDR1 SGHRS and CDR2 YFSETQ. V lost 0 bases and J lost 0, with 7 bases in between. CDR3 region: CASSLEGDSNQPQHF. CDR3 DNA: TGCGCCAGCAGCTTGGAAGGGGATAGCAATCAGCCCCAGCATTTT.

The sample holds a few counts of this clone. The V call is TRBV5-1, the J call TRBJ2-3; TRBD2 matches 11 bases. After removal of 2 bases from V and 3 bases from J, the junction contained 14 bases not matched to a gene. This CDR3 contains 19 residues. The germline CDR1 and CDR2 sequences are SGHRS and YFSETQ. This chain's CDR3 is CASSLAPPRLAGRTDTQYF. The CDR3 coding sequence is TGCGCCAGCAGCTTAGCGCCTCCTAGACTAGCGGGACGAACAGATACGCAGTATTTT.

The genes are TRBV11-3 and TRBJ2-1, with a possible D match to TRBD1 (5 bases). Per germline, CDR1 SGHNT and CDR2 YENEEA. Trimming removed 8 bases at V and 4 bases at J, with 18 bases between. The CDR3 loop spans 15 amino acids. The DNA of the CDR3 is TGTGCCAGCTCCTTCGACAGAGAACCTTACAATGAGCAGTTCTTC. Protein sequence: CASSFDREPYNEQFF. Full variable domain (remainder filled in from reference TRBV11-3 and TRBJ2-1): EAGVVQSPRYKIIEKKQPVAFWCNPISGHNTLYWYLQNLGQGPELLIRYENEEAVDDSQLPKDRFSAERLKGVDSTLKIQPAELGDSAVYLCASSFDREPYNEQFFGPGTRLTVL.

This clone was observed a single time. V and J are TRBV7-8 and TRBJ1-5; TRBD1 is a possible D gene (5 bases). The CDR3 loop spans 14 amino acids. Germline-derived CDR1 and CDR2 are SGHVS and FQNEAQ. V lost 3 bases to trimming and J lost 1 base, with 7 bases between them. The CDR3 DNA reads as TGTGCCAGCAGCTTTCAGGGAAGCAATCAGCCCCAGCATTTT. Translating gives CASSFQGSNQPQHF.

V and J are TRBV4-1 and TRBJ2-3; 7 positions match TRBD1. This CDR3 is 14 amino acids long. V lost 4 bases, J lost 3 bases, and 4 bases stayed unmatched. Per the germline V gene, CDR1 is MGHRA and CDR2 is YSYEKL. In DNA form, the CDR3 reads TGCGCCAGCAGCCGCGACAGGGTTACAGATACGCAGTATTTT. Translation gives CASSRDRVTDTQYF.

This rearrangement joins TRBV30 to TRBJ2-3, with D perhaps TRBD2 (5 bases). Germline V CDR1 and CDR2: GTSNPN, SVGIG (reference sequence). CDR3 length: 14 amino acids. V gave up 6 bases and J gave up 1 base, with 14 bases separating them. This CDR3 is CACHSSLGTDTQYF. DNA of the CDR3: TGTGCCTGCCATTCTAGCTTGGGCACAGATACGCAGTATTTT.

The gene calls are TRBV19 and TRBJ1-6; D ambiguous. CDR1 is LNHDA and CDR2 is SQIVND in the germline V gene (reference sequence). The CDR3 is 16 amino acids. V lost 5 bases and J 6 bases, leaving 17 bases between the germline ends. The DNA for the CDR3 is TGTGCCAGTAGTGCCCACGCACGCGGTTTTAATTCACCCCTCCACTTT. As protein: CASSAHARGFNSPLHF.

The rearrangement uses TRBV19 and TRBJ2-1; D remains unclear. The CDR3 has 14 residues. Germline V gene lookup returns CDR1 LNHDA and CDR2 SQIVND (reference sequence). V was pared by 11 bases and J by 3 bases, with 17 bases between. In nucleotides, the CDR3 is TGTGCCTCGCTTGGGCCCCCCGGCTACAATGAGCAGTTCTTC. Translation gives CASLGPPGYNEQFF.

CDR3: CASSQEGLAGSTDTQYF. The CDR3 region has the DNA TGTGCCAGCAGTCAGGAGGGACTAGCGGGGAGCACAGATACGCAGTATTTT. The chain employs TRBV9 and TRBJ2-3; 13 bases fit TRBD2. The germline CDR1 and CDR2 sequences are SGDLS and YYNGEE. This CDR3 contains 17 residues. V gave up 5 bases and J gave up 0 bases; unmatched junction bases: 6.